A selection of T cell receptor beta chains follows, all from one sample in a study of blood T cells in healthy people across ages. Each CDR3 protein is one row after TCRdb ran MiXCR on the 5' RACE reads. There are 650,000 to 1,000,000 distinct CDR3 sequences in the sample; 35% to 40% occur only once, and approximately 12% lies in the top ten. Sequenced: blood. The source of these receptors is a man between 18 and 35 years old in good health. CDR3s include the opening cysteine and the closing phenylalanine or tryptophan. The order of the fields is CDR3 length, J gene, clone size, V gene, D gene, CDR3 DNA, CDR3 protein. The D gene is left open where the match is weak. Some rows mark clone size as missing; the rest say once, few, many or name a class of expanded clone.

>16|TRBJ2-3|.|TRBV4-1|TRBD1
TGCGCCAGCAGCCACCTCGACAGGGGGCACTCAGATACGCAGTATTTT
CASSHLDRGHSDTQYF
>16|TRBJ1-1|.|TRBV12-3/TRBV12-4|.
TGTGCCAGCAGTTTACTGCGGGACCGGGGTGGGACTGAAGCTTTCTTT
CASSLLRDRGGTEAFF
>15|TRBJ2-1|.|TRBV3-1|.
TGTGCCAGCAGCCCAAATCATGGCGGGGGCGATGAGCAGTTCTTC
CASSPNHGGGDEQFF
>18|TRBJ2-3|.|TRBV12-3/TRBV12-4|TRBD2
TGTGCCAGCAGTTTAAGGTCCGGGCTAGCGGGGGGGATAGATATGCAGTATTTT
CASSLRSGLAGGIDMQYF
>13|TRBJ1-1|.|TRBV27|.
TGTGCCAGCAGCCCGAGGAGCGATACTGAAGCTTTCTTT
CASSPRSDTEAFF
>16|TRBJ2-3|few|TRBV7-9|TRBD2
TGTGCCAGCAGTTTTCCAGCGGGGGGGCCAACAGATACGCAGTATTTT
CASSFPAGGPTDTQYF
>11|TRBJ2-3|.|TRBV20-1|.
TGCAGTGCTTCCCGATCGGATACGCAGTATTTT
CSASRSDTQYF
>13|TRBJ2-4|.|TRBV12-3/TRBV12-4|.
TGTGCCAGCAGGGTTCTAGCCAAAAACATTCAGTACTTC
CASRVLAKNIQYF
>14|TRBJ2-5|few|TRBV5-1|.
TGCGCCAGCAGCACCGCTCTGAACTCAGGGGAGCAGTACTTC
CASSTALNSGEQYF
>16|TRBJ2-3|.|TRBV7-3|.
TGTGCCAGCAGCCCCTGGGGGCGAACAACCACAGATACGCAGTATTTT
CASSPWGRTTTDTQYF
>16|TRBJ2-7|many|TRBV10-3|TRBD1
TGTGCCATCTTCCGACTCGGACAGGGACTCCCCTACGAGCAGTACTTC
CAIFRLGQGLPYEQYF
>12|TRBJ1-6|.|TRBV3-1|.
TGTGCCGGCAGCCAAGCGAGATCACCCCTCCACTTT
CAGSQARSPLHF
>15|TRBJ2-2|.|TRBV12-3/TRBV12-4|TRBD2
TGTGCCAGCAGCCTAGCGGGGGGGACTGGCGGGGAGCTGTTTTTT
CASSLAGGTGGELFF
>13|TRBJ2-7|few|TRBV27|.
TGTGCCACCCTATCCACAGTGGGGCCCGAGCAGTACTTC
CATLSTVGPEQYF
>18|TRBJ2-6|.|TRBV7-9|TRBD1
TGTGCCAGCAACTTGACCGGGACAGGGTACCCTGGGGCCAACGTCCTGACTTTC
CASNLTGTGYPGANVLTF
>12|TRBJ1-1|.|TRBV6-6|TRBD1
TGTGCCAGCAGTCCCCTGGACAGGAAGGCTTTCTTT
CASSPLDRKAFF
>18|TRBJ1-2|few|TRBV12-3/TRBV12-4|TRBD1
TGTGCCAGCAGCCGACCTCCGGGACAGGGTTTGGTCCGCTATGGCTACACCTTC
CASSRPPGQGLVRYGYTF
>14|TRBJ1-1|.|TRBV6-6|.
TGTGCCGGTTCTTCGGGACACTCGAACACTGAAGCTTTCTTT
CAGSSGHSNTEAFF
>12|TRBJ2-7|few|TRBV29-1|TRBD2
TGCAGCGTTAGCGGGGGCTCCTACGAGCAGTACTTC
CSVSGGSYEQYF
>15|TRBJ1-1|.|TRBV20-1|.
TGCAGTGCTAGAACTAAAGAACAGGGATGGGGTGAAGCTTTCTTT
CSARTKEQGWGEAFF
>16|TRBJ2-3|few|TRBV4-3|.
TGCGCCAGCAGCCAAGAGGGGGGGGCGAGTCAAGATACGCAGTATTTT
CASSQEGGASQDTQYF
>13|TRBJ2-1|few|TRBV5-1|.
TGCGCCAGCGCCTCCACCTCCTACAATGAGCAGTTCTTC
CASASTSYNEQFF
>17|TRBJ1-4|.|TRBV5-1|.
TGCGCCAGCAGCTTGCAAGCTACAGGTTCTACTAATGAAAAACTGTTTTTT
CASSLQATGSTNEKLFF
>15|TRBJ1-5|.|TRBV4-3|.
TGCGCCAGCAGCCGGAATCAGGGAGAAGGCCAGCCCCAGCATTTT
CASSRNQGEGQPQHF
>15|TRBJ2-5|.|TRBV7-2|.
TGTGCCAGCAGCTTAGTTGGTCCCCCCGGGGAGACCCAGTACTTC
CASSLVGPPGETQYF
>15|TRBJ2-1|few|TRBV10-3|TRBD2
TGTGCCATCAGTGGTGATAGCGGGGGTTACAATGAGCAGTTCTTC
CAISGDSGGYNEQFF
>12|TRBJ2-3|.|TRBV30|.
TGTGCCTGGAGTTCGGGTCCAGATACGCAGTATTTT
CAWSSGPDTQYF
>16|TRBJ2-3|many|TRBV12-3/TRBV12-4|TRBD2
TGTGCCAGCAACCCGGGACTAGCGGGGGCCCGAGATACGCAGTATTTT
CASNPGLAGARDTQYF
>16|TRBJ2-7|.|TRBV6-2/TRBV6-3|TRBD1
TGTGCCAGCAGCGCCTCGGTCGGACAGGGGGCCTACGAGCAGTACTTC
CASSASVGQGAYEQYF
>14|TRBJ2-7|.|TRBV12-3/TRBV12-4|.
TGTGCCAGCAGTTTAGTCGGAGCGAGGGCTGAGCAGTACTTC
CASSLVGARAEQYF
>14|TRBJ1-6|few|TRBV10-3|.
TGTGCCATCACCCAGACAGGCGCTAATTCACCCCCCCACTTT
CAITQTGANSPPHF
>13|TRBJ1-2|many|TRBV5-1|TRBD1
TGCGCCAGCAGCCCAGGGGGAAGCTATGGCTACACCTTC
CASSPGGSYGYTF
>14|TRBJ2-1|.|TRBV12-3/TRBV12-4|.
TGTGCCAGCAGAATTAACGGGGGAGAGGAGATCCAGTTCTTC
CASRINGGEEIQFF
>14|TRBJ1-2|.|TRBV30|.
TGTGCCTGGAGTGGGGGACTCACCCTCTATGGCTACACCTTC
CAWSGGLTLYGYTF
>11|TRBJ2-4|.|TRBV6-6|.
TGTGCCCGAGGCGCTGGCCTACGAGCAGTATTC
CARGAGLRAVF
>14|TRBJ1-6|.|TRBV7-2|.
TGTGCCAGCAGCTTAGTTCCGGAGGGTTCACCCCTCCACTTT
CASSLVPEGSPLHF
>16|TRBJ2-5|many|TRBV12-3/TRBV12-4|.
TGTGCCAGCAGTTCGGGCAGAAGAAGCCAACAAGAGACCCAGTACTTC
CASSSGRRSQQETQYF
>13|TRBJ1-2|many|TRBV20-1|.
TGCAGTGCTAGAGTAGTGGGGGAGGATGGCTACACCTTC
CSARVVGEDGYTF
>17|TRBJ2-1|many|TRBV7-2|TRBD2
TGTGCCAGCAGCTTAGTCTTTGCGGGGGGGACCTACAATGAGCAGTTCTTC
CASSLVFAGGTYNEQFF
>13|TRBJ2-1|.|TRBV12-3/TRBV12-4|.
TGTGCCAGCAGTTCTCTAGTGTCTAGTGAGCAGTTCTTC
CASSSLVSSEQFF
>13|TRBJ2-1|.|TRBV12-3/TRBV12-4|.
TGTGCCAGCAGTGTACAGGGTTGGGGTGAGCAGTTCTTC
CASSVQGWGEQFF
>15|TRBJ2-3|.|TRBV20-1|TRBD2
TGCAGTGCCGTCACCGGGACTAGCGGCACAGATACGCAGTATTTT
CSAVTGTSGTDTQYF
>18|TRBJ2-1|few|TRBV12-3/TRBV12-4|TRBD2
TGTGCCAGCAGTCCCTGGACTAGCGGGGGGGCTAAAACAAATGAGCAGTTCTTC
CASSPWTSGGAKTNEQFF
>16|TRBJ1-1|.|TRBV6-6|.
TGTGCCAGCAGTTACTCGATTATTTTGGCGAGCACTGAAGCTTTCTTT
CASSYSIILASTEAFF
>14|TRBJ2-5|.|TRBV5-4|TRBD1
TGTGCCAGCAGCCGGGGACAGGAGGTCGAGACCCAGTACTTC
CASSRGQEVETQYF
>16|TRBJ1-2|few|TRBV6-6|TRBD1
TGTGCCAGCAGTACGCCGACAGGGAGGCTTAACTATGGCTACACCTTC
CASSTPTGRLNYGYTF
>12|TRBJ1-1|.|TRBV20-1|.
TGCAGTGCTAGCGGAATGAACACTGAAGCTTTCTTT
CSASGMNTEAFF
>14|TRBJ2-1|many|TRBV12-3/TRBV12-4|.
TGTGCCAGTCGTAGTTTCCGGGAATCCAATGAGCAGTTCTTC
CASRSFRESNEQFF
>15|TRBJ1-6|.|TRBV6-6|TRBD1
TGTGCCAGCAGCCCCCGGACAGGGAATAATTCACCCCTCCACTTT
CASSPRTGNNSPLHF
>16|TRBJ1-6|few|TRBV14|.
TGTGCCAGCAGCCAGAGGGCCCGGGGTATAGGTTCACCCCTCCACTTT
CASSQRARGIGSPLHF